This T cell receptor (beta chain) was recorded in a study of T cell responses to AZD1222 COVID-19 vaccine. General study results and limits: Among the donors, most were white British and more were female, and clonal diversity was possibly underestimated. With two AZD1222 doses given, Spike-specific TCR breadth and depth both rose. The number of AZD1222 recipients seropositive at baseline was only 5 to 7.

TCRdb's table, derived via immunoSEQ multiplex PCR, lists solely in-frame clones and lacks some. The data contain under 150,000 clones, almost 85% of them seen just once; the ten biggest clones take up under 8%. A single count supports this clone. Antigen specificity is unknown. The CDR3 has 16 amino acids. J gave up 4 bases and V 0 bases, and 7 bases lay outside the gene matches. Germline CDR1 is LGHNA and CDR2 is YNFKEQ. This TCR came from an adult who received the MenACWY meningococcal vaccine as a control. The genes are TRBV4-2 and TRBJ2-7, with 9 nucleotides matching TRBD1. The material was peripheral blood, obtained 28 days after the second dose of the MenACWY control vaccine. This CDR3 is CASSQDLGQGSYEQYF. The DNA for the CDR3 is TGTGCCAGCAGCCAAGATCTAGGACAGGGGTCATACGAGCAGTACTTC.